This TCR beta chain was sequenced in a study of stem cell transplantation in POMP-related autoinflammatory disease (dated by TCRdb to the early 2020s). With respect to the entire study: The study hypothesized that defective thymoproteasomes impair MHC class I-dependent CD8+ T-cell differentiation and positive selection, skewing the TRB repertoire. Prior to transplant, the patients had skewing toward CD4+ naive T cells, low CD8+ T-cell proportions, and reduced T-cell cytokine secretion. After transplant, DNA chimerism analysis showed 100% donor engraftment of neutrophils and platelets through one year. To find out how POMP deficiency affects T-cell receptor beta repertoire diversity and CDR3 characteristics, high-throughput TRB sequencing was used.

The CDR3 has 14 amino acids, counting the end cysteine and valine. Kept here is only the CDR3 DNA, which spans 42 bases and is read in frame from base 1. V lost 5 bases and J lost 3 bases; the stretch between them is 14 bases long. CDR1 and CDR2, looked up from the germline V gene, are SGHTA and FQGNSA. Explained via the paper, the time point label denotes: after hematopoietic stem cell transplant. PRAID was marked by prominent immunodeficiency together with autoinflammation. Before TRB sequencing, the T-cell subsets, namely conventional T cells, CD8+ T cells, regulatory T cells, and T follicular helper cells, were sorted. The method behind the library was the immunoSEQ multiplex PCR assay. As for the original processing: Shannon entropy, which accounts for clonal size distribution, was used to quantify repertoire diversity. The Gini-Simpson index (Simpson_1-D) was used to measure inequality of clonotype distribution. Sourced from immuneACCESS, this table was stored by TCRdb with only in-frame sequences that have V and J called. A share of the clones is absent; for the studies checked, an unresolved V gene accounts for under half, and the remainder has no known explanation. V and J calls and clone size are copied from that table; D and trimming were computed from the DNA. This sample gives some 69,000 clones in total; roughly 91% of them show up just once. In total, the top ten clones hold about 0.69% of the sample.

Overall study results and their limits: Statistical significance for the trend toward lower diversity and increased clonality in PRAID patients was reached only for regulatory T cells. The number of unique TRB V-J gene pairings in PRAID patients was restricted. A trend toward lower TRB diversity and higher clonality was observed in PRAID patients across all analyzed T-cell subsets.

This clone was recorded once. The clone's antigen remains unknown. Base-call qualities are not available, and no considerably larger clone is one nucleotide away. The chain was built from TRBV7-2 and TRBJ2-7; the D gene remains uncertain. This receptor was taken from a human patient with POMP-related autoinflammation and immune dysregulation (PRAID). Following a transplant, a fraction of the T cells may be traceable to the graft donor. This specimen consisted of CD4+ T cells from PBMCs, obtained after stem cell transplantation. The nucleotide sequence reads TGTGCCAGCAGCACGTACCTCCGCGGCTACGAGCAGTACGTC. Its translation is CASSTYLRGYEQYV.